The present entry profiles one T cell receptor (beta chain) with its context. These data belong to a study of blood T cell repertoires in COVID-19. About the research overall: Acute and convalescent COVID-19 specimens originated in the United States, Italy and Spain. T cells, B-cell-depleted T cells, or PBMCs provided the cDNA or gDNA that served as material.

Per the original methods: Reference gene primer amplification yielded estimated nucleated cell counts. Libraries were prepared by immunoSEQ multiplex PCR; TCRdb keeps only in-frame clonotypes and omits some of them. V and J calls plus clone size are reproduced from that table; the DNA served to infer D and trimming. The sample consists of around 200,000 clones, 65% to 85% of them appearing once. Per the germline V gene, CDR1 is GTSNPN and CDR2 is SVGIG (reference sequence). Trimming took off 5 bases at V and 3 bases at J, with 17 bases between the two ends. The CDR3 runs 15 residues. This TCR was sampled from a human donor with acute or convalescent COVID-19. The donor label of this sample is uncertain. The sequencing input was peripheral blood. The chain links TRBV30 to TRBJ1-5, with TRBD1 as a possible D gene (5 bases). CDR3 amino acids: CAWEPGEGVNQPQHF. The DNA of the CDR3 is TGTGCCTGGGAGCCGGGAGAAGGGGTCAATCAGCCCCAGCATTTT.